Following are 23 T cell receptor beta chains from one sample sequenced in a study of shared clonotypes between healthy human individuals. Only in-frame clones appear in the TCRdb table, and some are missing; sequencing was by immunoSEQ multiplex PCR. Altogether about 460,000 clones are present, roughly 80% being singletons, with the ten largest covering around 11%. The sequenced material came from PBMCs. These receptors were obtained from a woman aged 35 to 49 in good health. Some clones in this sample may be carry-over from other donors' samples.

This chain joins TRBV27 and TRBJ2-7, with D possibly matching TRBD1 (6 bases). The V and J ends lost 4 bases and 0 bases respectively, with 7 bases between them. Germline CDR1 MNHEY, CDR2 SMNVEV (reference sequence). This CDR3 contains 13 residues. CDR3 protein: CASSSQGSYEQYF. The CDR3 bases are TGTGCCAGCAGTTCACAGGGCTCCTACGAGCAGTACTTC.

The J gene is TRBJ1-1, the V gene TRBV14; TRBD1 might be the D (5 bases). V lost 1 base, J lost 1 base, and 10 bases lay in between. The CDR3 has 15 amino acids. Germline CDR1 and CDR2: SGHDN and FVKESK. CDR3 sequence (DNA): TGTGCCAGCAGCCAAGCGGGACGGTGGAACACTGAAGCTTTCTTT. It codes for CASSQAGRWNTEAFF.

This chain connects TRBV6-1 to TRBJ2-5, with 7 bases fitting TRBD1. Germline trimming cut 10 bases from V and 2 bases from J; bases unmatched to any gene: 7. The CDR3 is made up of 13 amino acids. CDR1 MNHNS and CDR2 SASEGT come from the germline V gene. CDR3 in DNA: TGTGCCACCGAATGGACAGGACAAGAGACCCAGTACTTC. Residues: CATEWTGQETQYF.

This clone was counted a single time. The chain links TRBV28 to TRBJ2-7; D assignment may be TRBD1 or TRBD2 (6 bases each). Germline lookup yields CDR1 MDHEN and CDR2 SYDVKM. V was pared by 5 bases and J by 2 bases, with 19 bases between. This CDR3 has 16 residues. CDR3 amino acids: CASSPRGLRQAYEQYF. The CDR3 coding sequence is TGTGCCAGCAGTCCCCGGGGGCTGAGGCAGGCCTACGAGCAGTACTTC.

The sample holds a few counts of this clone. The genes are TRBV7-9 and TRBJ1-2; D call uncertain. V was clipped by 5 bases and J by 4 bases, with 11 bases between them. Germline V gives CDR1 SEHNR, CDR2 FQNEAQ (reference sequence). This CDR3 comprises 13 residues. The DNA for the CDR3 is TGTGCCAGCAGCGCCCAGACCGGCTATGGCTACACCTTC. It yields the protein CASSAQTGYGYTF.

This chain uses TRBV6-6 with TRBJ1-5, with D perhaps matching TRBD1 (5 bases). V was pared by 0 bases and J by 3 bases, with 12 bases between. The CDR3 contains 16 residues. CDR1 and CDR2 (germline): MNHNY, SVGAGI (reference sequence). CDR3 residues: CASSYSLGGNNQPQHF. The CDR3 bases are TGTGCCAGCAGTTACTCGCTGGGGGGAAACAATCAGCCCCAGCATTTT.

J is TRBJ2-1 and V is TRBV23-1, with TRBD1 as a possible D gene (6 bases). TRBV23-1 is an ORF, with its function uncertain. V lost 0 bases to trimming and J lost 1 base, with 13 bases between them. The CDR3 has 17 amino acids. CDR3 protein: CASSQSRTVISYNEQFF. CDR3 DNA sequence: TGCGCCAGCAGTCAATCCCGGACAGTTATATCCTACAATGAGCAGTTCTTC.

The rearrangement uses TRBV6-5 and TRBJ2-5; D is unresolved. V lost 6 bases to trimming and J lost 3 bases, with 5 bases between them. In germline, CDR1 is MNHEY, CDR2 SVGAGI. The CDR3 loop spans 11 amino acids. In nucleotides, the CDR3 is TGTGCCAGCAGCCGAGAAGAGACCCAGTACTTC. It yields the protein CASSREETQYF.

In its sample, this clone was seen a few times. The chain combines TRBV9 with TRBJ2-1; possible D gene TRBD2, 5 bases. The CDR3 is 13 residues long. Trimming took off 4 bases at V and 3 bases at J, with 8 bases between the two ends. Germline V gives CDR1 SGDLS, CDR2 YYNGEE. This chain's CDR3 is CASSPRDYNEQFF. The CDR3 region has the DNA TGTGCCAGCAGCCCCCGGGACTACAATGAGCAGTTCTTC.

In its sample, this clone was seen once. The chain recombines TRBV5-6 with TRBJ2-5, with 7 bases fitting TRBD1. This CDR3 contains 15 residues. Germline V CDR1 and CDR2: SGHDT, YYEEEE. The ends lost 4 bases at V and 2 bases at J; junction bases unmatched: 8. The CDR3 reads CASSSIGTVQETQYF. In nucleotides, the CDR3 is TGTGCCAGCAGCAGCATCGGGACAGTTCAAGAGACCCAGTACTTC. The entire variable domain, with the rest obtained from reference TRBV5-6 and TRBJ2-5, is as follows: DAGVTQSPTHLIKTRGQQVTLRCSPKSGHDTVSWYQQALGQGPQFIFQYYEEEERQRGNFPDRFSGHQFPNYSSELNVNALLLGDSALYLCASSSIGTVQETQYFGPGTRLLVL.

This chain joins TRBV5-8 and TRBJ1-2; tentative D call: TRBD1 (5 bases). The germline gives CDR1 SGHTS, CDR2 YDEGEE. V was cut by 3 bases and J by 5 bases, with 17 bases left in between. The CDR3 is made up of 15 amino acids. The CDR3 bases are TGTGCCAGCAGCTCCGGGACTACCCGGGGATATGGCTACACCTTC. It translates to CASSSGTTRGYGYTF.

Turning to this clone: With a far larger clone one base away, a read error is the likely cause. The identical CDR3 is also encoded by other nucleotide sequences in the sample. V usage is TRBV29-1 and J usage is TRBJ2-7, with D hard to call. The CDR3 extends over 12 amino acids. CDR1 and CDR2 from the germline V gene are SQVTM and ANQGSEA. Trimming cost V 6 bases and J 6 bases, with 15 bases left between them. CDR3 amino acids: CSVGQDPAEQYF. The CDR3 nucleotides are TGCAGCGTCGGGCAGGACCCCGCCGAGCAGTACTTC.

The chain is built from TRBV5-1 and TRBJ2-5; D not resolved. The ends were cut back, 5 bases at V and 1 base at J, with 15 bases in the middle. Per germline, CDR1 SGHRS and CDR2 YFSETQ. CDR3 length: 15 amino acids. In DNA, the CDR3 is TGCGCCAGCAGTCTAGAGGCCTCCGTCCAAGAGACCCAGTACTTC. This encodes CASSLEASVQETQYF.

The CDR3 DNA reads as TGTGCCAGCAGCTTAGATGGGGGAAAGGGTATCGTCTATGGCTACACCTTC. It translates to CASSLDGGKGIVYGYTF. V is TRBV7-2 and J is TRBJ1-2; D may be TRBD1 (5 bases). This CDR3 has 17 residues. Germline CDR1 is SGHTA and CDR2 is FQGNSA. Trimming removed 1 base at V and 4 bases at J, with 19 bases between.

This clone showed up just once. A far larger clone is only one base removed, so a read error is likely. This CDR3 fails to terminate in the conserved phenylalanine or tryptophan, so it likely reflects a read error. The genes are TRBV4-3 and TRBJ2-3; D gene unclear. The CDR3 is 14 amino acids. Germline CDR1 reads LGHNA; CDR2 reads YSLEER. V was pared by 2 bases and J by 6 bases, with 12 bases between. CDR3 DNA: TGCGCCAGCAGCCAACCAGGACGATTTGATACGCAGTATCTT. Its protein is CASSQPGRFDTQYL.

As concerns this clone: The conserved phenylalanine or tryptophan is not found at the CDR3 terminus, so this likely reflects a read error. The rearrangement uses TRBV7-9 and TRBJ1-1, with TRBD1 as a possible D gene (6 bases). CDR1 is SEHNR and CDR2 is FQNEAQ in the germline V gene (reference sequence). Trimming left V 3 bases short and J 1 base short, with 9 bases between. The CDR3 extends over 14 amino acids. The CDR3 bases are TGTGCCAGCAGCTTCAGGGGCTCGAACACTGAAGCTTTCCTT. It is translated as CASSFRGSNTEAFL.

A note on this clone: With only one base between it and a far larger clone, this is likely a read error. V usage is TRBV30 and J usage is TRBJ2-3; D might be TRBD2 (6 bases). V shed 5 bases and J shed 14 bases, with 20 bases lying between them. The CDR3 is 12 amino acids. The germline V gene has CDR1 GTSNPN and CDR2 SVGIG (reference sequence). The chain's CDR3 is CAWGAGFHSAYF. The CDR3 coding sequence is TGTGCCTGGGGTGCGGGGTTTCATAGTGCGTATTTT.

The chain combines TRBV28 with TRBJ2-5; 8 bases fit TRBD1. Germline V CDR1 and CDR2: MDHEN, SYDVKM. The J segment lost 6 bases and the V segment lost 5 bases, leaving 17 bases of the junction unmatched. The CDR3 length is 17 residues. In nucleotides, the CDR3 is TGTGCCAGCAGTCCACGCCTTTGGACAGGGTCGGCAAAGACCCAGTACTTC. It specifies CASSPRLWTGSAKTQYF.

V usage is TRBV4-3 and J usage is TRBJ2-5; D gene uncertain. This CDR3 contains 13 residues. Looked up from germline, CDR1 is LGHNA and CDR2 is YSLEER. The germline V and J ends were trimmed by 1 base and 4 bases, with 7 bases remaining between them. The CDR3 is CASSQVSGETQYF. The DNA for the CDR3 is TGCGCCAGCAGCCAAGTGTCGGGAGAGACCCAGTACTTC.

The V gene is TRBV19, the J gene TRBJ2-2; weak D call: TRBD2 (6 bases). V was pared by 4 bases and J by 2 bases, with 20 bases between. This CDR3 is built from 18 residues. The germline gives CDR1 LNHDA, CDR2 SQIVND (reference sequence). The CDR3 region has the DNA TGTGCCAGTAGTACCCTCTTCTTGGCGGGGAACAACACCGGGGAGCTGTTTTTT. Translating it yields CASSTLFLAGNNTGELFF.

This chain connects TRBV5-4 to TRBJ2-6; D may be TRBD1 or TRBD2 (5 bases each). CDR3 length equals 16 residues. Germline CDR1 SGHNT, CDR2 YYREEE (reference sequence). V dropped 0 bases and J dropped 4 bases, with 11 bases sitting between them. The CDR3: CASSLGLGTGANVLTF. The CDR3 coding sequence is TGTGCCAGCAGCTTGGGTCTGGGGACGGGGGCCAACGTCCTGACTTTC.

As concerns this clone: This probably arose from a read error, given a far larger clone one base away. V gene TRBV6-1 combines with J gene TRBJ2-7; D is possibly TRBD2 (6 bases). With 3 bases removed from V and 2 bases from J, the gap between germline ends came to 20 bases. Germline-derived CDR1 and CDR2 are MNHNS and SASEGT. The CDR3 has 17 residues. The CDR3 DNA follows: TGTGCCAGCAGTGAGGCCCTGGGGTGGGCGGGAACCTACGAGCAGTACTTC. Encoded protein: CASSEALGWAGTYEQYF.

This clone was counted a few times. The chain couples TRBV5-6 to TRBJ2-5; possibly TRBD2 for D (5 bases). Looked up from germline, CDR1 is SGHDT and CDR2 is YYEEEE. V lost 4 bases, J lost 5 bases, and 15 bases lay in between. CDR3 length: 14 residues. The CDR3 protein is CASSTRTGSETQYF. DNA of the CDR3: TGTGCCAGCAGCACGAGGACGGGGTCCGAGACCCAGTACTTC. Combining the CDR3 with reference TRBV5-6 and TRBJ2-5 gives the whole variable domain DAGVTQSPTHLIKTRGQQVTLRCSPKSGHDTVSWYQQALGQGPQFIFQYYEEEERQRGNFPDRFSGHQFPNYSSELNVNALLLGDSALYLCASSTRTGSETQYFGPGTRLLVL.